Sequencing of this T cell receptor beta chain was carried out in a study of T cells after somatic rescue of genetic block. Assay used: immunoSEQ multiplex PCR; TCRdb lists only in-frame clones, some missing. This sample has around 57,000 clones, with roughly 96% found just once. V was trimmed by 9 bases and J by 2 bases, leaving 8 bases between them. The CDR3 is 11 amino acids. The germline V gene encodes CDR1 SNHLY and CDR2 FYNNEI. The origin of this receptor is a child younger than two. This chain uses TRBV2 with TRBJ2-7, with D maybe TRBD2 (5 bases). Sequences were obtained from peripheral blood mononuclear cells (PBMCs). CDR3 sequence: CASRGPYEQYF. CDR3 in DNA: TGTGCCAGTAGAGGGCCCTACGAGCAGTACTTC.